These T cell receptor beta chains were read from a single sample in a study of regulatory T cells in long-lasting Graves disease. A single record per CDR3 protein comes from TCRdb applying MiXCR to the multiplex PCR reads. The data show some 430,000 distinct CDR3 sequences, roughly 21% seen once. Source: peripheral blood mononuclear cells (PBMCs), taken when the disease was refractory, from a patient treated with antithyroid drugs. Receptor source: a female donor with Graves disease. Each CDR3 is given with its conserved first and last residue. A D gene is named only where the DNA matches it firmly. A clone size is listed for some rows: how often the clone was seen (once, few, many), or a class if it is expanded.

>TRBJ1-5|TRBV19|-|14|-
CASSDVTGYQPQHF
TGTGCCAGTAGCGACGTTACAGGGTATCAGCCCCAGCATTTT
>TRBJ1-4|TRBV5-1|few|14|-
CASSLVGVGEKLFF
TGCGCCAGCAGCTTGGTTGGAGTCGGTGAAAAACTGTTTTTT
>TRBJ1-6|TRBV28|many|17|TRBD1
CASSSPGGQGDFSPLHF
TGTGCCAGCAGTTCGCCGGGGGGACAGGGGGATTTTTCACCCCTCCACTTT
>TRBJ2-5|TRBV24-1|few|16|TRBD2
CATSEPTSGDQETQYF
TGTGCCACCAGTGAACCGACTAGCGGGGATCAAGAGACCCAGTACTTC
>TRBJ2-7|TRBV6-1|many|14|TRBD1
CASRKYRGSYEQYF
TGTGCCAGCCGAAAATACAGGGGGTCCTACGAGCAGTACTTC
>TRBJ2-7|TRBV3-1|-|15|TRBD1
CASSQPGQGTSKQYF
TGTGCCAGCAGCCAACCGGGACAGGGGACCTCAAAGCAGTACTTC
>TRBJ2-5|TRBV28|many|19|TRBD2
CASSLDPPRLAGSEGTQYF
TGTGCCAGCAGTTTAGACCCCCCGCGGCTAGCGGGCTCGGAGGGGACCCAGTACTTC
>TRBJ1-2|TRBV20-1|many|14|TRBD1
CSARARDRGVGYTF
TGCAGTGCTAGAGCCCGGGACAGGGGGGTTGGCTACACCTTC
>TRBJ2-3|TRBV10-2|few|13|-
CASSAGKTDTQYF
TGCGCCAGCAGTGCGGGTAAAACAGATACGCAGTATTTT
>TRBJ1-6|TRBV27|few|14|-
CASSFLRDNSPLHF
TGTGCCAGCAGTTTTTTACGGGATAATTCACCCCTCCACTTT
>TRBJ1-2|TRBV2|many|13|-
CASRRGYSYGYTF
TGTGCCAGCCGTCGGGGTTATAGCTATGGCTACACCTTC
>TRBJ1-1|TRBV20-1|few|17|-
CSARFRETGMTPAEAFF
TGCAGTGCTAGGTTCCGGGAGACGGGCATGACACCGGCTGAAGCTTTCTTT
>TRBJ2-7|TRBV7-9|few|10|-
CASSPDLGYF
TGTGCCAGCAGCCCAGACTTGGGGTACTTC
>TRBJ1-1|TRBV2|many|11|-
CASGENTEAFF
TGTGCCAGCGGGGAGAACACTGAAGCTTTCTTT
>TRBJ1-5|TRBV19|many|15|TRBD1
CASTTDGTGDQPQHF
TGTGCCAGTACCACGGATGGGACAGGGGACCAGCCCCAGCATTTT
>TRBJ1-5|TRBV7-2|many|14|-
CASSLALLGQPQHF
TGTGCCAGCAGCTTAGCCCTCTTGGGTCAGCCCCAGCATTTT
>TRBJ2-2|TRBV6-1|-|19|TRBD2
CASSPPGRTSGRETGELFF
TGTGCCAGCAGTCCCCCGGGTCGGACTAGCGGGAGAGAGACCGGGGAGCTGTTTTTT
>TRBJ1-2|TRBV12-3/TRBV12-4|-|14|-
CASSLTGFGYGYTF
TGTGCCAGCAGTTTAACTGGGTTTGGGTATGGCTACACCTTC
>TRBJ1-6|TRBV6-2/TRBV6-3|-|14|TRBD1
CASSYLDRASPLHF
TGTGCCAGCAGTTACCTCGACAGGGCTTCACCCCTCCACTTT
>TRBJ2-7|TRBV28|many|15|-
CASSFPDRGTYEQYF
TGTGCCAGCAGTTTCCCCGACCGGGGCACCTACGAGCAGTACTTC
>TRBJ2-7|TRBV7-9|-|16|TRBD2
CASSLGGGASRDEQYF
TGTGCCAGCAGCTTAGGCGGGGGGGCCTCTCGGGACGAGCAGTACTTC
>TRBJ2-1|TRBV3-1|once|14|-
CASSQGGRDNEQFF
TGTGCCAGCAGCCAAGGAGGGCGGGACAATGAGCAGTTCTTC
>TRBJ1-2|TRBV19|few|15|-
CASSITGAAREGYTF
TGTGCCAGTAGTATAACGGGGGCCGCCCGCGAGGGCTACACCTTC
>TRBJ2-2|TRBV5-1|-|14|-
CASSLAVSSGELFF
TGCGCCAGCAGCTTGGCCGTTAGCTCCGGGGAGCTGTTTTTT
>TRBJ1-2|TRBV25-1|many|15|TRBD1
CASSDLVGGGGGYTF
TGTGCCAGCAGTGACCTGGTAGGGGGCGGCGGAGGCTACACCTTC
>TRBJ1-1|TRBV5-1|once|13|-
CASSSQGSTEAFF
TGCGCCAGCAGCTCACAGGGAAGCACTGAAGCTTTCTTT
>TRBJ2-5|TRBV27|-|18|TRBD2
CASSFMRLAGGPGETQYF
TGTGCCAGCAGTTTTATGAGGCTAGCGGGAGGGCCGGGTGAGACCCAGTACTTC
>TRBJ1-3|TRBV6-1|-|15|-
CASRTSVGVANTIYF
TGTGCCAGCAGAACGTCAGTGGGGGTGGCAAACACCATATATTTT
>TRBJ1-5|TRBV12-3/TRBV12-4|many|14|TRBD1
CASRQQGQGQPQHF
TGTGCCAGCAGACAACAGGGGCAGGGACAGCCCCAGCATTTT
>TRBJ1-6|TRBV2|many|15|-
CASSEWQGSNSPLHF
TGTGCCAGCAGTGAATGGCAGGGAAGTAATTCACCCCTCCACTTT
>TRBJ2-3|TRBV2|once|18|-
CASSDRGWAATSTDTQYF
TGTGCCAGCAGTGACAGGGGCTGGGCAGCGACTAGCACAGATACGCAGTATTTT
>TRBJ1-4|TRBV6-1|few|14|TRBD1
CASRGTGVSEKLFF
TGTGCCAGCAGGGGGACAGGAGTCTCTGAAAAACTGTTTTTT
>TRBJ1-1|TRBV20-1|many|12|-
CSARTDTTEAFF
TGCAGTGCTAGGACGGATACCACTGAAGCTTTCTTT
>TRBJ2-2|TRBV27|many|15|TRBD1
CASSPLSTGNGELFF
TGTGCCAGCAGCCCCCTTTCGACAGGGAACGGGGAGCTGTTTTTT
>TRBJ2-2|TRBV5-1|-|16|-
CASSLLGQGGTGELFF
TGCGCCAGCAGCTTGTTGGGCCAGGGCGGCACCGGGGAGCTGTTTTTT
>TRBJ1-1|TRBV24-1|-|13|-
CATSGTPLGEAFF
TGTGCCACCAGTGGCACCCCCCTAGGTGAAGCTTTCTTT
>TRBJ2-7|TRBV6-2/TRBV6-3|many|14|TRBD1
CASRRGTGAHEQYF
TGTGCCAGCAGAAGGGGGACAGGGGCCCACGAGCAGTACTTC
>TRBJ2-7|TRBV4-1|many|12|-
CASSQDGYEQYF
TGCGCCAGCAGCCAAGATGGGTACGAGCAGTACTTC
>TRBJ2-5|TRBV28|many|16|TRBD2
CASSLSLAGGQETQYF
TGTGCCAGCAGTTTAAGCCTAGCGGGGGGACAAGAGACCCAGTACTTC
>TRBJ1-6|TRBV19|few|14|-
CASTPRSYNSPLHF
TGTGCCAGCACCCCGCGGTCCTATAATTCACCCCTCCACTTT
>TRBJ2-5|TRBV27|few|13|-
CASSPIVQETQYF
TGTGCCAGCAGCCCCATTGTGCAAGAGACCCAGTACTTC
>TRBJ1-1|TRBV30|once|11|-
CAWSASPEAFF
TGTGCCTGGTCGGCTTCCCCTGAAGCTTTCTTT
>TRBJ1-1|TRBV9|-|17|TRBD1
CASSEFGQGAFDTEAFF
TGTGCCAGCAGCGAGTTCGGACAGGGGGCATTCGACACTGAAGCTTTCTTT
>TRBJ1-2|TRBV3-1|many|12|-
CASSQVGYGYTF
TGTGCCAGCAGCCAAGTGGGCTATGGCTACACCTTC
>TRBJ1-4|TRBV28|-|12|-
CASSLRRENPFF
TGTGCCAGCAGTCTCCGGCGGGAAAACCCGTTTTTT
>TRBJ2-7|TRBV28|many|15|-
CASSSGSAGSYEQYF
TGTGCCAGCAGTTCCGGCTCTGCCGGATCCTACGAGCAGTACTTC
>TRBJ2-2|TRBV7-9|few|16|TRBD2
CASSQPLAGDTGELFF
TGTGCCAGCAGCCAACCGCTAGCGGGAGACACCGGGGAGCTGTTTTTT
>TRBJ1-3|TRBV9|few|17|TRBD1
CASSPQGQGHSGNTIYF
TGTGCCAGCAGCCCCCAAGGACAGGGCCACTCTGGAAACACCATATATTTT
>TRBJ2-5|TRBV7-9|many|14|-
CASSPRRPQETQYF
TGTGCCAGCAGCCCTAGGAGGCCCCAAGAGACCCAGTACTTC
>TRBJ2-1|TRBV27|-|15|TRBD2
CASSFSTSGSLEQFF
TGTGCCAGCAGTTTCTCAACTAGCGGGAGTTTGGAGCAGTTCTTC
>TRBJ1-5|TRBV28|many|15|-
CASSSGHREGQPQHF
TGTGCCAGCAGTTCCGGGCACAGGGAGGGTCAGCCCCAGCATTTT
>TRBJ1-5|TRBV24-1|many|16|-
CATSDTGGEANQPQHF
TGTGCCACCAGTGACACGGGGGGGGAGGCCAATCAGCCCCAGCATTTT
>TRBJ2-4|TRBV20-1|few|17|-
CSARRLKGGEAKNIQYF
TGCAGTGCTAGAAGACTTAAAGGGGGGGAGGCCAAAAACATTCAGTACTTC
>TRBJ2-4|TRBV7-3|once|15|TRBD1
CASSIQGGTGDIQYF
TGTGCCAGCAGCATACAGGGGGGAACGGGGGACATTCAGTACTTC